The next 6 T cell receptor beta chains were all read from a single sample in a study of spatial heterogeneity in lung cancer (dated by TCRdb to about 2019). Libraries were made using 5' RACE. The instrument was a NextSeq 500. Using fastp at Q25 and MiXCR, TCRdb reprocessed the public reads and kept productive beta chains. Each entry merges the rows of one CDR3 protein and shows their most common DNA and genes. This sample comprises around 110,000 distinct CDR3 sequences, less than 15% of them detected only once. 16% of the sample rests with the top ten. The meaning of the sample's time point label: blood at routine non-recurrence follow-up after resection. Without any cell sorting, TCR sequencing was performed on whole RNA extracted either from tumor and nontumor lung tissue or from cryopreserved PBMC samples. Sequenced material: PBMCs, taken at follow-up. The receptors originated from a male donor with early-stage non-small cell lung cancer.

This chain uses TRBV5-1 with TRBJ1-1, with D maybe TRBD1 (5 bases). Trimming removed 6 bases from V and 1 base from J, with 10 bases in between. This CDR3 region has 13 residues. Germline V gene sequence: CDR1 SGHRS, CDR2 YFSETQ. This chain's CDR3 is CASTKDRNTEAFF. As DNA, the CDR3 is TGCGCCAGCACCAAAGACAGGAACACTGAAGCTTTCTTT.

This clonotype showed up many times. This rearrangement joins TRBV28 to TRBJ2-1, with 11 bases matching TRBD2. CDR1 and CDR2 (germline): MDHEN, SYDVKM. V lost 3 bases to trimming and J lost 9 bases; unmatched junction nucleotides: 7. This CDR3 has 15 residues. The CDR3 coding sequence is TGTGCCAGCAGTTTCCTGACTAGCGGGACCATTGAGCAGTTCTTC. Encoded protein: CASSFLTSGTIEQFF. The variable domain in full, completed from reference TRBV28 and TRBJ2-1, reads DVKVTQSSRYLVKRTGEKVFLECVQDMDHENMFWYRQDPGLGLRLIYFSYDVKMKEKGDIPEGYSVSREKKERFSLILESASTNQTSMYLCASSFLTSGTIEQFFGPGTRLTVL.

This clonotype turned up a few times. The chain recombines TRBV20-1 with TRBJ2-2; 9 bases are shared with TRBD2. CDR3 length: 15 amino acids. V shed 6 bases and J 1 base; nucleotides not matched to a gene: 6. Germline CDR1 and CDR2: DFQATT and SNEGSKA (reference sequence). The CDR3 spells CSASLAGVNTGELFF. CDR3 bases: TGCAGTGCCTCGTTAGCGGGGGTGAACACCGGGGAGCTGTTTTTT.

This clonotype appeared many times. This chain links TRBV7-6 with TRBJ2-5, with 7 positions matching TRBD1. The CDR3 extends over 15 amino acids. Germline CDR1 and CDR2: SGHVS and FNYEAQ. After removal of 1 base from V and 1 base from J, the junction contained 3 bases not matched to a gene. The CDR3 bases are TGTGCCAGCAGCTTAGTTGACAGGGTCCAAGAGACCCAGTACTTC. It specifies CASSLVDRVQETQYF.

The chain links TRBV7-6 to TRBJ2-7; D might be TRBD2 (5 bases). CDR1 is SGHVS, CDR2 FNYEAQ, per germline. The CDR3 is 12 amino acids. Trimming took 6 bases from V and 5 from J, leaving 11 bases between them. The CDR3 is CASRGLTNEQYF. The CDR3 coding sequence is TGTGCCAGCAGAGGACTGACGAACGAGCAGTACTTC.

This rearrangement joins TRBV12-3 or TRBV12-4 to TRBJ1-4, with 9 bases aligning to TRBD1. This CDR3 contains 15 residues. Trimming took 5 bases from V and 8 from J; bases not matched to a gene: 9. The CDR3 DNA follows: TGTGCCAGCAGTCCTGGGACAGGGATAGGAGAAAAACTGTTTTTT. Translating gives CASSPGTGIGEKLFF.